This TCR beta chain was sequenced for a study of shared clonotypes between healthy human individuals. The naive CD8 subset, CD45RO-negative cells positively selected for CCR7, excluded terminally differentiated effector memory CD45RA+ cells. Using immunoSEQ multiplex PCR, the repertoire was profiled, and TCRdb retains in-frame clones only, with some absent. The sample records about 600,000 clones, around 95% being singletons. Source material: naive CD8+ T cells sorted from blood. The sequence was collected from a woman in her twenties or thirties in good health.

CDR3 DNA sequence: TGTGCCAGCAGCCAGATGAGCACTGAAGCTTTCTTT. Translation: CASSQMSTEAFF. This chain uses TRBV7-6 with TRBJ1-1; D gene ambiguous. The V gene lost 5 bases and the J gene lost 4 bases, with 8 bases spanning the gap. This CDR3 contains 12 residues. CDR1 SGHVS and CDR2 FNYEAQ come from the germline V gene.